This TCR beta chain was observed in a study of follicular helper T cells after annual influenza vaccination (dated by TCRdb to 2016 to 2017). With respect to the entire study: Blood was drawn on days 0, 7 and 28 after each seasonal influenza vaccination. One week after vaccination, a second recruited cohort of approximately 11 subjects (Table S1) displayed a similar ICOS+CD38+ cTfh response. Six subjects had multi-year samples: four covered two vaccination seasons and two covered three seasons. To look at recall of cTfh clones, some subjects were tracked through successive annual vaccinations covering the 2013-2014, 2014-2015 and 2015-2016 seasons. The 2013-2014 samples were cryopreserved, while the 2015 samples were processed right after collection.

As encoded in the germline V gene, CDR1 is SGHAT while CDR2 is FQNNGV. The CDR3 starts with the cysteine, ends with the phenylalanine, and has 15 residues. CDR3 DNA only is kept here, 45 bases in frame from base 1. At the junction V is shortened by 5 bases and J by 10 bases; bases outside the gene matches: 14. The sample's time point label, decoded: 2015-2016 season, pre-vaccination. TCRB sequencing was used to follow sorted CD4 subsets from the blood of adults before and after they were given the seasonal inactivated influenza vaccine (Fluvarix). To be eligible, subjects had to live in the community and must not have received influenza vaccine in the previous 6 months. Reasons for exclusion included contraindications to influenza vaccine, substance abuse, HIV/AIDS, active malignancy, immunomodulatory medication, and active illness such as respiratory infection. Per time point, between about 40 and 100 mL of blood was sampled. Non-naive CD4+CXCR5+PD-1+ cells were defined as circulating Tfh and were sorted into ICOS+CD38+ and ICOS-CD38- fractions. PBMC were isolated using Ficoll-Paque PLUS or SepMate separation. Cell subsets were sorted from PBMC on a BD FACS Aria before DNA extraction.

The paper as a whole reports these results and caveats: Productive TCRB sequences were recovered from only roughly 9-23% of analyzed cells, so rare clonotypes could not be sampled. ICOS+CD38+ cTfh clonality correlated with the frequency of that population, and its change correlated with the change in circulating plasmablast frequency. Day 7 ICOS+CD38+ clones were most often found later in ICOS-CD38- cTfh, suggesting that subset may serve as a memory reservoir. Successive annual vaccinations recalled a recurring oligoclonal ICOS+CD38+ cTfh response that included tetramer and AIM influenza-specific clonotypes.

This clone occurred once. Its antigen is still unknown. No per-base quality is available; no much larger clone lies one base away. Libraries were prepared through the immunoSEQ multiplex PCR assay. Adaptive Biotechnologies carried out TCRB amplification, library preparation, sequencing and preliminary bioinformatics at Survey level resolution. For TCRB sequencing, genomic DNA from the sorted cTfh populations was amplified by multiplex PCR. Per the authors' processing: In R, clonality was calculated as 1 minus the normalized Shannon entropy, and the Gini index was computed using the R package ineq. The overlap score was defined as the summed counts of shared sequences divided by the total counts of all sequences in both compared samples. Significance of shared clonotypes was assessed by Fisher's exact test, with a theoretical repertoire of 10^7 TCRB sequences assumed. Drawn from immuneACCESS, this table holds only the in-frame rearrangements with V and J called that TCRdb kept. Clones are partly lost; checked studies trace under half to an unresolved V gene and leave the rest unexplained. Clone size and V and J calls were adopted from that table, with D and trimming inferred from the DNA. The sample has 9,300 or so clones on record, roughly 80% of them singletons. Clones ranked in the top ten supply more than 1.5% of the sample.

The rearranged segments are TRBV11-2 and TRBJ2-1; 7 middle bases align to TRBD2. The receptor was isolated from an adult who received the influenza vaccine. The starting material was CXCR5+ CD38- circulating T follicular helper cells from blood, obtained on the day of influenza vaccination. What the cell subset or site label conveys for this sample: circulating Tfh, non-naive CD4+CXCR5+PD-1+ (ICOS+CD38+ or ICOS-CD38-). The DNA is TGTGCCAGCAGCGAAAGAGGGGCGGGAGTGGACGAGCAGTTCTTC. Its protein product is CASSERGAGVDEQFF.